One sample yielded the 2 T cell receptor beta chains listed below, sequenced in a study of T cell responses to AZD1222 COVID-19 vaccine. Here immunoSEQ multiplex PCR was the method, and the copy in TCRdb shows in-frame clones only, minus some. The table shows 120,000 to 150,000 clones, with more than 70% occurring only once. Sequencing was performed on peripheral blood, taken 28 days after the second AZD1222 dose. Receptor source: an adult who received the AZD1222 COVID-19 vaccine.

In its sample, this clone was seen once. CDR3 sequence (DNA): TGTGCCAGTAGTCCATCCCTTCCGGGACTTGGCACAGATACGCAGTATTTT. It specifies CASSPSLPGLGTDTQYF. The chain uses TRBV19 and TRBJ2-3, with D perhaps TRBD2 (6 bases). Germline CDR1 LNHDA, CDR2 SQIVND (reference sequence). V lost 5 bases and J 1 base, leaving 19 bases between the germline ends. This CDR3 spans 17 amino acids.

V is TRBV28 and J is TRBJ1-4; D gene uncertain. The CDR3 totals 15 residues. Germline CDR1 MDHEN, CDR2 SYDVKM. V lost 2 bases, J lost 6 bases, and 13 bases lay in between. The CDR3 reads CASSLGESSYEKLFF. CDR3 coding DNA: TGTGCCAGCAGTTTAGGGGAATCATCTTATGAAAAACTGTTTTTT.